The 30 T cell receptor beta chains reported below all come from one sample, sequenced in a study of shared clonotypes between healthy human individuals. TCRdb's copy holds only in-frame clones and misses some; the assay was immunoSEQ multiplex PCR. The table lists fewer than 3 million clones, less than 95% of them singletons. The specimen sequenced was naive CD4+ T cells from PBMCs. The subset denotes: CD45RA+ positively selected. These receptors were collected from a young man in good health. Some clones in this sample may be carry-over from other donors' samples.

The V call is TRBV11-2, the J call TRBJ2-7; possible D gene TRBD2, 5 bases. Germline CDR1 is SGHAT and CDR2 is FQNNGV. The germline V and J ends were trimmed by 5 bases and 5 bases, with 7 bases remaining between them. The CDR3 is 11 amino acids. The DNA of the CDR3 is TGTGCCAGCAGCCACGGGAACGAGCAGTACTTC. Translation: CASSHGNEQYF.

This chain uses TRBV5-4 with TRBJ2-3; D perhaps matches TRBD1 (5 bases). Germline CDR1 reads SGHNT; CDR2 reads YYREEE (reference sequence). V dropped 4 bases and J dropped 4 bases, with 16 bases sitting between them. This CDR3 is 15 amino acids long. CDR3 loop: CASSIRTTEADTQYF. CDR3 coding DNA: TGTGCCAGCAGCATCCGAACGACAGAGGCAGATACGCAGTATTTT.

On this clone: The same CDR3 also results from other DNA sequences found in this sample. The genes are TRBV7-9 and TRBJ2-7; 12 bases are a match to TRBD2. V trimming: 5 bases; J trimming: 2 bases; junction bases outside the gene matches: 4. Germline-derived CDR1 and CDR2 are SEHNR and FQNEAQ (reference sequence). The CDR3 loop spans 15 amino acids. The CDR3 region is CASSPRLAGAYEQYF. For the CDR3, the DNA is TGTGCCAGCAGCCCTCGACTAGCGGGAGCCTACGAGCAGTACTTC.

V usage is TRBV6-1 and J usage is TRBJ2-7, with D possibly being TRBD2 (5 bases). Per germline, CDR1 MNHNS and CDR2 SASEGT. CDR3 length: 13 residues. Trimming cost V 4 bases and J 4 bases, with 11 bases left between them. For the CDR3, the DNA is TGTGCCAGCAGTGTGGGCGGGCCATACGAGCAGTACTTC. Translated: CASSVGGPYEQYF.

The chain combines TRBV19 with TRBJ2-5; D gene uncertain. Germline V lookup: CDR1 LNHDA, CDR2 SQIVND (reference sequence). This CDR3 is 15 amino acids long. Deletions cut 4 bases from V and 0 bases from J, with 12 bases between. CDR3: CASSTSPWNQETQYF. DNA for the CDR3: TGTGCCAGTAGTACGTCTCCCTGGAACCAAGAGACCCAGTACTTC.

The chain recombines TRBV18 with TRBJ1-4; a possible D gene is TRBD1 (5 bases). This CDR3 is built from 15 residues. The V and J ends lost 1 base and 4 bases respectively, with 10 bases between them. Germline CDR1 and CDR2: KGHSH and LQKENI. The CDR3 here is CASSPLSGGNEKLFF. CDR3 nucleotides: TGTGCCAGCTCACCACTTTCCGGGGGTAATGAAAAACTGTTTTTT.

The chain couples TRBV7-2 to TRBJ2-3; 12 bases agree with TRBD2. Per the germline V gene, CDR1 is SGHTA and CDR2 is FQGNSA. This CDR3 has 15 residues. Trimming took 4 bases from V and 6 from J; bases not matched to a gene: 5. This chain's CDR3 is CASSSTSGRRDTQYF. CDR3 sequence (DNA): TGTGCCAGCAGCTCAACTAGCGGGAGGCGGGATACGCAGTATTTT.

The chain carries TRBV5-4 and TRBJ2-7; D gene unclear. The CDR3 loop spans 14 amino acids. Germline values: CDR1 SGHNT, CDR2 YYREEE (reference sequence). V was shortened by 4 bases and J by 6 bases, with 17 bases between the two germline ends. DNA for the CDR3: TGTGCCAGCAGCCCCACTGGGCTCGGTGGCGAGCAGTACTTC. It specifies CASSPTGLGGEQYF.

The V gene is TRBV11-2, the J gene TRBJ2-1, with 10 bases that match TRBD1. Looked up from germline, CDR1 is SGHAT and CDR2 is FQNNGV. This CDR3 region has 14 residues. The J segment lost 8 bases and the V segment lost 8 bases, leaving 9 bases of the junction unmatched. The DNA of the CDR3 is TGTGCCAGCTTACCGGACAGGGGGAGGGATGAGCAGTTCTTC. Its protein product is CASLPDRGRDEQFF.

CDR3: CASSPQGAPLGNIQYF. In nucleotides, the CDR3 is TGTGCCAGCAGCCCACAGGGGGCCCCTTTAGGTAACATTCAGTACTTC. V and J are TRBV5-4 and TRBJ2-4, with TRBD1 matching over 9 bases. The CDR3 is made up of 16 amino acids. Germline loops: CDR1 SGHNT, CDR2 YYREEE (reference sequence). The ends lost 4 bases at V and 7 bases at J; junction bases unmatched: 12.

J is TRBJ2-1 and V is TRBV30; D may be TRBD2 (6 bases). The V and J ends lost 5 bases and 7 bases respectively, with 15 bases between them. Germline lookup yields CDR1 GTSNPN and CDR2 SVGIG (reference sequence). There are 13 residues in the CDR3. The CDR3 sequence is CAWQLEGGNEQFF. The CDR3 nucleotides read TGTGCCTGGCAACTGGAGGGCGGGAATGAGCAGTTCTTC. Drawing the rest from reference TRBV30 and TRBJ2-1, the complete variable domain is SQTIHQWPATLVQPVGSPLSLECTVEGTSNPNLYWYRQAAGRGLQLLFYSVGIGQISSEVPQNLSASRPQDRQFILSSKKLLLSDSGFYLCAWQLEGGNEQFFGPGTRLTVL.

This CDR3 reads CASMDKNSYEQYF. The CDR3 DNA is TGTGCCAGCATGGACAAGAACTCCTACGAGCAGTACTTC. The chain uses TRBV25-1 and TRBJ2-7; D is perhaps TRBD1 (5 bases). This CDR3 is built from 13 residues. The germline V gene encodes CDR1 MGHDK and CDR2 SYGVNS. V was clipped by 7 bases and J by 0 bases, with 10 bases between them.

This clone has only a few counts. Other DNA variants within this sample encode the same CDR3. The CDR3 protein is CASSPGQGHTGELFF. The CDR3 DNA sequence: TGCGCCAGCAGCCCGGGACAGGGTCATACCGGGGAGCTGTTTTTT. This rearrangement joins TRBV5-1 to TRBJ2-2; 9 bases line up with TRBD1. V gave up 4 bases and J gave up 5 bases; unmatched junction bases: 6. The germline V gene has CDR1 SGHRS and CDR2 YFSETQ. The length of the CDR3 is 15 residues.

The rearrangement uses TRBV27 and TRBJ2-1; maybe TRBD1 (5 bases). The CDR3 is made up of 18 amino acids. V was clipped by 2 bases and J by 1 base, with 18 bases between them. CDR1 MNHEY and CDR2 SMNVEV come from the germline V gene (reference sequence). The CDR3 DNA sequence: TGTGCCAGCAGTTTAGTGGGCAGGGCAAGTGGTTCCTACAATGAGCAGTTCTTC. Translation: CASSLVGRASGSYNEQFF.

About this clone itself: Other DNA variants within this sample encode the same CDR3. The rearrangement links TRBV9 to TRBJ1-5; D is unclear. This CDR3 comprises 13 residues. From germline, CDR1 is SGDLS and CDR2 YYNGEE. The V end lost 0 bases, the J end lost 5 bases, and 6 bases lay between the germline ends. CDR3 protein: CASSVDSDQPQHF. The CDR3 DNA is TGTGCCAGCAGCGTAGACAGCGATCAGCCCCAGCATTTT.

CDR3 coding DNA: TGTGCCAGCAGCTTACTCGGGGGGCCCAACACCGGGGAGCTGTTTTTT. Its protein product is CASSLLGGPNTGELFF. The chain has TRBV7-9 and TRBJ2-2, with D maybe TRBD2 (7 bases). From germline, CDR1 is SEHNR and CDR2 FQNEAQ (reference sequence). The CDR3 covers 16 residues. Trimming shortened V by 2 bases and J by 2 bases, and 12 bases separated the two germline ends. The whole variable domain, remainder taken from reference TRBV7-9 and TRBJ2-2, is DTGVSQNPRHKITKRGQNVTFRCDPISEHNRLYWYRQTLGQGPEFLTYFQNEAQLEKSRLLSDRFSAERPKGSFSTLEIQRTEQGDSAMYLCASSLLGGPNTGELFFGEGSRLTVL.

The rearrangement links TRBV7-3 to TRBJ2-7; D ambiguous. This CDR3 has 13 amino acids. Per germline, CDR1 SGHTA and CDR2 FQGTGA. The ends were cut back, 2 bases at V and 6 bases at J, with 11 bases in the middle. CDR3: CASSLERESEQYF. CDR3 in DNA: TGTGCCAGCAGCTTAGAGCGCGAGAGCGAGCAGTACTTC.

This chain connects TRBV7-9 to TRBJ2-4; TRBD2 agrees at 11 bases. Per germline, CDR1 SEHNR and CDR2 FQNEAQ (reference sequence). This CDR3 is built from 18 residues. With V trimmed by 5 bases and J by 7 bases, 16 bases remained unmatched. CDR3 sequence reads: CASSLTGTSGLTANIQYF. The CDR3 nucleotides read TGTGCCAGCAGCCTAACGGGGACTAGCGGACTCACCGCGAACATTCAGTACTTC.

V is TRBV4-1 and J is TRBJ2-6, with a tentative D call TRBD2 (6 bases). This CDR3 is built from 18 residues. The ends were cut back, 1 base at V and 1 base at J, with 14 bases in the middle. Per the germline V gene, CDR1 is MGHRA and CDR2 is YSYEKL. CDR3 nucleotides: TGCGCCAGCAGCCAAGGGGCCCCTCGGGGGTCTGGGGCCAACGTCCTGACTTTC. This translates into CASSQGAPRGSGANVLTF.

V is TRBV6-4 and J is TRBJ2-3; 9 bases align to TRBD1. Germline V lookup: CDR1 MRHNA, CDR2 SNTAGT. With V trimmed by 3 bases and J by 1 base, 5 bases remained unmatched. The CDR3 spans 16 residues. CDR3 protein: CASSEGQGAGTDTQYF. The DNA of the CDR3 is TGTGCCAGCAGTGAGGGACAGGGCGCGGGCACAGATACGCAGTATTTT.

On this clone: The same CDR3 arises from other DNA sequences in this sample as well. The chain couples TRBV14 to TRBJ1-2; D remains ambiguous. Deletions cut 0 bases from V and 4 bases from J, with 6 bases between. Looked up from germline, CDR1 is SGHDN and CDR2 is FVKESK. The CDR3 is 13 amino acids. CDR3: CASSQDRAYGYTF. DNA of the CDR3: TGTGCCAGCAGCCAAGATCGGGCCTATGGCTACACCTTC.

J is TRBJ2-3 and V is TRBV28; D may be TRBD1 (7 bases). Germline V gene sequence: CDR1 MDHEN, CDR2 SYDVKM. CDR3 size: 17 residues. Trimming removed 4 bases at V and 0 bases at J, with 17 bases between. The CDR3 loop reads CASSSPRDSSSTDTQYF. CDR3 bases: TGTGCCAGCAGTTCTCCGCGGGACAGCTCTAGCACAGATACGCAGTATTTT.

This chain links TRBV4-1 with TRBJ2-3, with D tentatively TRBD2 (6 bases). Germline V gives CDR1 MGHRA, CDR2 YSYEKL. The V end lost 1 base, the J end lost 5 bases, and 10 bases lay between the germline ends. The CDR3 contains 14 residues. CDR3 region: CASSQVGGVDTQYF. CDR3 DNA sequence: TGCGCCAGCAGCCAAGTAGGCGGGGTAGATACGCAGTATTTT.

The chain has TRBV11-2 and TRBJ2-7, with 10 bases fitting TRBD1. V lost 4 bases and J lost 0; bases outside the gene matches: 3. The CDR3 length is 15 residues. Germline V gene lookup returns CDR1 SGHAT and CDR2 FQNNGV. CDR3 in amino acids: CASSYGQGDSYEQYF. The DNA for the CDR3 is TGTGCCAGCAGCTACGGACAGGGGGACTCCTACGAGCAGTACTTC.

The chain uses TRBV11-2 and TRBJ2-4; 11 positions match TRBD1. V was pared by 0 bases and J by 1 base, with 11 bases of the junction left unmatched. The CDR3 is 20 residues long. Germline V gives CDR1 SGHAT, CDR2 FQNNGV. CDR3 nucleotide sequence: TGTGCCAGCAGCTTAGAGAGGGGACAGGGGGGAAGTAGGGCCAAAAACATTCAGTACTTC. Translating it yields CASSLERGQGGSRAKNIQYF.

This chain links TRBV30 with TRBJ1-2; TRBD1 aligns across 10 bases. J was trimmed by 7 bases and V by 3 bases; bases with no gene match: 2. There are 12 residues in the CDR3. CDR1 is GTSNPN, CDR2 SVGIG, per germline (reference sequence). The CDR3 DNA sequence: TGTGCCTGGAGGACAGGGGGCTTTGGCTACACCTTC. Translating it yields CAWRTGGFGYTF.

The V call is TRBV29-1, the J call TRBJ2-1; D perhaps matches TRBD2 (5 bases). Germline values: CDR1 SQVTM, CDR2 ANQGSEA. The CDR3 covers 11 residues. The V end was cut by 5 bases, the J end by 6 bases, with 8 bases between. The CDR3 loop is CSVLAGNEQFF. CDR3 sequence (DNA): TGCAGCGTTCTCGCGGGCAATGAGCAGTTCTTC.

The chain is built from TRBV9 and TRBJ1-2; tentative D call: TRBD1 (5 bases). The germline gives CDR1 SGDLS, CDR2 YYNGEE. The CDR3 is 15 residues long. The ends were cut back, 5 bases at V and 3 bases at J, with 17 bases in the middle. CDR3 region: CASSATGQGYYGYTF. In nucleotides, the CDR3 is TGTGCCAGCAGTGCGACGGGGCAGGGCTACTATGGCTACACCTTC.

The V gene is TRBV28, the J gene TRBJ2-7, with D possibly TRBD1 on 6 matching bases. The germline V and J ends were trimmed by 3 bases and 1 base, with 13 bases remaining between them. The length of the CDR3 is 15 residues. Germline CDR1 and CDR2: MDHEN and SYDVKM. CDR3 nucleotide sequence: TGTGCCAGCAGTTTGGGACACTTCATTTCCTACGAGCAGTACTTC. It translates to CASSLGHFISYEQYF.

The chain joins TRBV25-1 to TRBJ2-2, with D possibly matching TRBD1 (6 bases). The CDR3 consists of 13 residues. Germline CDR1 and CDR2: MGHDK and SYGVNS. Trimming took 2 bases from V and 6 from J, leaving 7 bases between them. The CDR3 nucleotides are TGTGCCAGCAGTGAAAGGACAGCCGGGGAGCTGTTTTTT. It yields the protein CASSERTAGELFF.